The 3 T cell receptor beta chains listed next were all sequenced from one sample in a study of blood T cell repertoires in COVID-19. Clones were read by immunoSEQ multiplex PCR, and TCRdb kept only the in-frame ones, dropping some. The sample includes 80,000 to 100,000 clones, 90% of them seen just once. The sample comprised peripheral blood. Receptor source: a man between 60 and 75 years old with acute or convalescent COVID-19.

The CDR3: CASSLRGNTEAFF. The CDR3 coding sequence is TGTGCCAGCAGCCTCAGGGGGAACACTGAAGCTTTCTTT. The chain recombines TRBV3-1 (or the pseudogene TRBV3-2) with TRBJ1-1; perhaps TRBD1 as D (6 bases). This CDR3 region has 13 residues. CDR1 LGHDT and CDR2 YNNKEL come from the germline V gene (reference sequence). V was clipped by 4 bases and J by 1 base, with 7 bases between them.

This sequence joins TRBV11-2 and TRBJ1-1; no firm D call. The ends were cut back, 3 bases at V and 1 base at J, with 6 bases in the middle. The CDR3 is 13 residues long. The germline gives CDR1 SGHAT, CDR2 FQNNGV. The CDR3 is CASSFGRNTEAFF. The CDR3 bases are TGTGCCAGCAGCTTTGGGAGGAACACTGAAGCTTTCTTT.

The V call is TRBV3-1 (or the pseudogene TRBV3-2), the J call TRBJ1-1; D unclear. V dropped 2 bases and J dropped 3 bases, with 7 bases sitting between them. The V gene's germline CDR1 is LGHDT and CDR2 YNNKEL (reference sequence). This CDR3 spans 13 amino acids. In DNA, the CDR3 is TGTGCCAGCAGCCAACTGGGAGACACTGAAGCTTTCTTT. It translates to CASSQLGDTEAFF.